The next 9 T cell receptor beta chains were all read from a single sample in a study of blood T cell repertoires in COVID-19. TCRdb keeps only in-frame clones here, not all; method: immunoSEQ multiplex PCR. The sample records 100,000 or so clones, roughly four fifths being singletons. The sequencing input was peripheral blood. The receptors were sampled from a man in his 70s with active or convalescent COVID-19.

This clone was recorded at least ten times. This chain uses TRBV7-8 with TRBJ1-5; TRBD1 might be the D (6 bases). This CDR3 comprises 17 residues. The V end lost 4 bases, the J end lost 6 bases, and 22 bases lay between the germline ends. Germline CDR1 reads SGHVS; CDR2 reads FQNEAQ. The CDR3 DNA sequence: TGTGCCAGCAGCTACATTAGGCTGGGGGCCCTAGGTCAGCCCCAGCATTTT. Translated, it gives CASSYIRLGALGQPQHF.

The rearrangement joins TRBV4-1 to TRBJ1-5; the D gene is possibly TRBD1 (6 bases). Germline V gene lookup returns CDR1 MGHRA and CDR2 YSYEKL. V dropped 3 bases and J dropped 11 bases, with 17 bases sitting between them. The CDR3 sequence is 14 residues long. CDR3 amino acids: CASSQDRTAGAQHF. For the CDR3, the DNA is TGCGCCAGCAGCCAGGACAGAACCGCTGGAGCCCAGCATTTT.

This chain uses TRBV24-1 with TRBJ2-2; 10 nucleotides match TRBD1. The germline V gene has CDR1 KGHDR and CDR2 SFDVKD. The CDR3 is 15 amino acids. V shed 6 bases, J shed 3 bases, and the junction held 3 bases outside the gene matches. CDR3 DNA: TGTGCCACCAGTAGAGGGACAGGGGACACCGGGGAGCTGTTTTTT. This codes for CATSRGTGDTGELFF.

The chain is built from TRBV7-2 and TRBJ2-5, with TRBD2 matching 7 bases. V lost 2 bases and J lost 0; bases outside the gene matches: 6. The CDR3 runs 16 residues. Germline CDR1 SGHTA, CDR2 FQGNSA. CDR3: CASSLRSGVDQETQYF. The CDR3 coding sequence is TGTGCCAGCAGCTTACGCAGCGGGGTAGACCAAGAGACCCAGTACTTC.

The chain links TRBV18 to TRBJ1-4, with 7 bases identical to TRBD1. The V segment lost 4 bases and the J segment 7 bases; nucleotides outside the gene matches: 6. CDR1 KGHSH and CDR2 LQKENI come from the germline V gene. The CDR3 runs to 14 residues. The CDR3 is CASSQTGETEKLFF. The CDR3 DNA follows: TGTGCCAGCTCACAAACAGGGGAGACTGAAAAACTGTTTTTT. Using reference TRBV18 and TRBJ1-4 for the parts outside the CDR3, the full variable domain is NAGVMQNPRHLVRRRGQEARLRCSPMKGHSHVYWYRQLPEEGLKFMVYLQKENIIDESGMPKERFSAEFPKEGPSILRIQQVVRGDSAAYFCASSQTGETEKLFFGSGTQLSVL.

In its sample, this clone was seen a few times. The chain recombines TRBV7-3 with TRBJ2-2; 8 nucleotides match TRBD1. Germline loops: CDR1 SGHTA, CDR2 FQGTGA. The ends lost 5 bases at V and 6 bases at J; junction bases unmatched: 11. The CDR3 has 16 amino acids. The CDR3 sequence is CASSPSGTGLSGELFF. CDR3 coding DNA: TGTGCCAGCAGCCCGTCCGGGACAGGTTTATCCGGGGAGCTGTTTTTT.

The genes are TRBV9 and TRBJ2-7; the D gene is possibly TRBD2 (6 bases). V lost 4 bases, J lost 1 base, and 9 bases lay in between. The CDR3 totals 13 residues. Germline CDR1 SGDLS, CDR2 YYNGEE. CDR3 nucleotide sequence: TGTGCCAGCAGCCGGGACTTGTCCTACGAGCAGTACTTC. Protein sequence: CASSRDLSYEQYF.

This chain joins TRBV7-3 and TRBJ2-7; a possible D gene is TRBD1 (6 bases). Deletions cut 4 bases from V and 6 bases from J, with 13 bases between. The CDR3 spans 13 residues. Germline assignment: CDR1 SGHTA and CDR2 FQGTGA. The CDR3 is CASSSQGSGEQYF. CDR3 nucleotides: TGTGCCAGCAGCTCCCAGGGGAGCGGCGAGCAGTACTTC.

The J gene is TRBJ1-5, the V gene TRBV3-1 (or the pseudogene TRBV3-2); a weak D match, TRBD1 (5 bases). This CDR3 comprises 15 residues. With 2 bases removed from V and 7 bases from J, the gap between germline ends came to 15 bases. Germline lookup yields CDR1 LGHDT and CDR2 YNNKEL (reference sequence). The CDR3 region is CASSQFGQGVQPQHF. The CDR3 nucleotides are TGTGCCAGCAGCCAATTTGGTCAGGGTGTACAGCCCCAGCATTTT.